This is a list of T cell receptor beta chains from one sample in a study of T cells after somatic rescue of genetic block. Sequencing used immunoSEQ multiplex PCR; TCRdb keeps in-frame clones, though not all of them. Of 70,000 to 85,000 clones listed, approximately 90% are singletons. Material for sequencing was peripheral blood mononuclear cells (PBMCs). These receptors all stem from a man between 25 and 39 years old. Each CDR3 is given with its conserved first and last residue. The D gene is left open where the match is weak. Not every row has a clone size; where given, it reads once, few, many or a size class.

V,size,J,D,CDR3,DNA
TRBV11-3,NA,TRBJ2-1,NA,CASSLGLAYEQFF,TGTGCCAGCAGCTTAGGGCTAGCCTATGAGCAGTTCTTC
TRBV29-1,NA,TRBJ2-3,TRBD2,CSVDSGTSGRGSTDTQYF,TGCAGCGTTGATTCAGGGACTAGCGGGAGGGGTAGCACAGATACGCAGTATTTT
TRBV9,NA,TRBJ1-2,NA,CASSVGPLEAYTF,TGTGCCAGCAGCGTAGGGCCCCTTGAGGCCTACACCTTC
TRBV5-6,NA,TRBJ1-1,TRBD1,CASSLEDRGNTEAFF,TGTGCCAGCAGCCTCGAGGACAGGGGGAACACTGAAGCTTTCTTT
TRBV6-1,NA,TRBJ2-7,NA,CASSEGPNEQYF,TGTGCCAGCAGTGAAGGTCCCAACGAGCAGTACTTC
TRBV28,once,TRBJ2-5,NA,CASSSIQDLGETQYF,TGTGCCAGCAGCTCCATTCAGGACTTGGGGGAGACCCAGTACTTC
TRBV2,NA,TRBJ1-5,TRBD1,CASSDRGRDQPQHF,TGTGCCAGCAGTGACAGGGGGCGCGATCAGCCCCAGCATTTT
TRBV18,NA,TRBJ1-1,NA,CASSPGGAEAFF,TGTGCCAGCTCACCCGGAGGGGCTGAAGCTTTCTTT
TRBV6-5,NA,TRBJ1-6,TRBD1,CASSDRGGAPLHF,TGTGCCAGCAGTGACAGGGGTGGTGCACCCCTCCACTTT
TRBV5-1,NA,TRBJ2-3,TRBD1,CASSIGQGFTDTQYF,TGCGCCAGCAGCATCGGACAGGGATTCACAGATACGCAGTATTTT
TRBV4-2,NA,TRBJ2-6,NA,CASSQDNAASAGANVLTF,TGTGCCAGCAGCCAAGATAATGCGGCTTCAGCTGGGGCCAACGTCCTGACTTTC
TRBV13,NA,TRBJ2-3,NA,CASSNTTGRTDTQYF,TGTGCCAGCAGCAACACGACAGGTCGCACAGATACGCAGTATTTT
TRBV7-2,few,TRBJ1-3,TRBD1,CASSLTQGAPGNTIYF,TGTGCCAGCAGCTTAACGCAGGGGGCGCCTGGAAACACCATATATTTT
TRBV30,NA,TRBJ1-4,NA,CAWSPISGTNEKLFF,TGTGCCTGGAGCCCGATTAGTGGAACTAATGAAAAACTGTTTTTT
TRBV28,NA,TRBJ2-7,NA,CASRFGVRGSGRYEQYF,TGTGCCAGCAGGTTCGGTGTTCGGGGGAGTGGGAGGTACGAGCAGTACTTC
TRBV27,NA,TRBJ2-1,NA,CASSLTDNEQFF,TGTGCCAGCAGTTTGACCGACAATGAGCAGTTCTTC
TRBV27,NA,TRBJ2-5,NA,CASRQDPEETQYF,TGTGCCAGCCGGCAGGACCCCGAAGAGACCCAGTACTTC
TRBV9,NA,TRBJ2-5,TRBD1,CASSGGQGAEETQYF,TGTGCCAGCAGCGGCGGACAGGGGGCGGAAGAGACCCAGTACTTC